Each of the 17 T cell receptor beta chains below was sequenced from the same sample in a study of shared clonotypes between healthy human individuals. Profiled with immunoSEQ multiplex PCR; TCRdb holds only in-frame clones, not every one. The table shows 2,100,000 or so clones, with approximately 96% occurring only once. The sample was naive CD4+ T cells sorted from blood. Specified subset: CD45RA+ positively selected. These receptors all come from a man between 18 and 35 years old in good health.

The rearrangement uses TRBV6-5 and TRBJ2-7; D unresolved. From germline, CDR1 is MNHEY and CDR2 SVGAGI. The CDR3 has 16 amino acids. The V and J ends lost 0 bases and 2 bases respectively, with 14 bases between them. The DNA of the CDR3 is TGTGCCAGCAGTTACTCGTCTCTCTACAGTACCTACGAGCAGTACTTC. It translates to CASSYSSLYSTYEQYF.

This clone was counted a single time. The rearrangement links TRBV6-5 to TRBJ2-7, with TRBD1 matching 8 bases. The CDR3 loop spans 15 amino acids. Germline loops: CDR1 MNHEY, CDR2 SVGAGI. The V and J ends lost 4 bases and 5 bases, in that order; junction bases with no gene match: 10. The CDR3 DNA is TGTGCCAGCAGTTCTCCTAGGACAGGGAAAAACGAGCAGTACTTC. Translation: CASSSPRTGKNEQYF.

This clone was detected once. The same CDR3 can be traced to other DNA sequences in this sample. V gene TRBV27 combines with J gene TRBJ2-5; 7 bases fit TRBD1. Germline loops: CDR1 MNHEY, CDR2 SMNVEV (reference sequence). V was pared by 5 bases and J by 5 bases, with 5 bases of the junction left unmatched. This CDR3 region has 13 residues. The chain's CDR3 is CASSQRGRETQYF. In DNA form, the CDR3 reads TGTGCCAGCAGTCAGAGGGGGCGCGAGACCCAGTACTTC.

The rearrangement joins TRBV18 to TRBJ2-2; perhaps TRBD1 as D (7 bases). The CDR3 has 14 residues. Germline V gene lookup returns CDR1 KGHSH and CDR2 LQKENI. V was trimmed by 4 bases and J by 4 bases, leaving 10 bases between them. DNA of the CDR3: TGTGCCAGCTCACGGGGGGACAGCACCGGGGAGCTGTTTTTT. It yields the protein CASSRGDSTGELFF.

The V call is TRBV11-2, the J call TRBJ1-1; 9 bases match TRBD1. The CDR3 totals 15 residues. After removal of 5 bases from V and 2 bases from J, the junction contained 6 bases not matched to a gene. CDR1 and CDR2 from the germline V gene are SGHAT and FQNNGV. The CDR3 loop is CASSPWDRENTEAFF. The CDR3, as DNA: TGTGCCAGCAGCCCGTGGGACAGGGAAAACACTGAAGCTTTCTTT.

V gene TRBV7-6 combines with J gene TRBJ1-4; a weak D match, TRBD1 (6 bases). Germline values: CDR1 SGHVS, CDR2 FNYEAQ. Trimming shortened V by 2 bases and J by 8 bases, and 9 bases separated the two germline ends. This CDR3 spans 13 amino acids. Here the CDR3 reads CASSLRGGEKLFF. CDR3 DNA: TGTGCCAGCAGCTTAAGGGGGGGAGAAAAACTGTTTTTT.

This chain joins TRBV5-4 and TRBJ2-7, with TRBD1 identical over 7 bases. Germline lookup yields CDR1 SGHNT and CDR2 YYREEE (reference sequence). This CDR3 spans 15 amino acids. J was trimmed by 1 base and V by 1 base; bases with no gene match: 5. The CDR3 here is CASSLPGTASYEQYF. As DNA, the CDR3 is TGTGCCAGCAGCTTGCCCGGGACAGCATCCTACGAGCAGTACTTC.

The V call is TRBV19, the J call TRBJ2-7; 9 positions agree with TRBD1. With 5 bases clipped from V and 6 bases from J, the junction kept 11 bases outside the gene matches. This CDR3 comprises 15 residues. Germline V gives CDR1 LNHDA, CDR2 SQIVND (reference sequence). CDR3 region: CASSSDRGPLVEQYF. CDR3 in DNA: TGTGCCAGTAGTTCGGACAGGGGCCCTCTGGTCGAGCAGTACTTC.

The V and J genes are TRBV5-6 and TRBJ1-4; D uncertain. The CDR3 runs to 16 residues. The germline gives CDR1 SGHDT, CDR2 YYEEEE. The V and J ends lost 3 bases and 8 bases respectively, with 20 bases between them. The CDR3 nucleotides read TGTGCCAGCAGCTATAGGCCAGGAACTCCTGGGGAAAAACTGTTTTTT. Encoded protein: CASSYRPGTPGEKLFF.

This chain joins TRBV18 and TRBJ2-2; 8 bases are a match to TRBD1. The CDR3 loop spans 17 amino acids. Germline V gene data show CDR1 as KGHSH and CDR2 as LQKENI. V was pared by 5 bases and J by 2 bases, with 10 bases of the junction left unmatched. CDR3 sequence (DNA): TGTGCCAGCTCATCTTTAATGACAGGGGCTAACACCGGGGAGCTGTTTTTT. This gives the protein CASSSLMTGANTGELFF.

The CDR3 DNA reads as TGTGCCAGCAGCCAAGTAAGACCGACTCAGTCTGGGGAGCTGTTTTTT. It yields the protein CASSQVRPTQSGELFF. The chain has TRBV14 and TRBJ2-2; no reliable D call. Per germline, CDR1 SGHDN and CDR2 FVKESK. The germline V and J ends were trimmed by 1 base and 8 bases, with 17 bases remaining between them. The CDR3 totals 16 residues.

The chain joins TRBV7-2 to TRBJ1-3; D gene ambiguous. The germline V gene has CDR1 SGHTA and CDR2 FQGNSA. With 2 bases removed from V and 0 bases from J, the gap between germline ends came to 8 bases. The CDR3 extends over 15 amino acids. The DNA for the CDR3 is TGTGCCAGCAGCTTATACACCAGCTCTGGAAACACCATATATTTT. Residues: CASSLYTSSGNTIYF.

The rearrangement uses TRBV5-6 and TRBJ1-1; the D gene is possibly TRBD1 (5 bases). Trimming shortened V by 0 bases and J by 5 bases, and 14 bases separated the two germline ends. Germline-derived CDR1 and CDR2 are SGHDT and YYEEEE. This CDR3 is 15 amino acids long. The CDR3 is CASSLEPGVKTEAFF. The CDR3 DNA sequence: TGTGCCAGCAGCTTGGAACCGGGGGTAAAGACTGAAGCTTTCTTT.

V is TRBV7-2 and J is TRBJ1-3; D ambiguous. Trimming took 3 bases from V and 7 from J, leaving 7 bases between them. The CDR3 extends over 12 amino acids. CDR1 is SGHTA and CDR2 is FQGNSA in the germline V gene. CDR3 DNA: TGTGCCAGCAGCTTCACTCGGAACACCATATATTTT. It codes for CASSFTRNTIYF.

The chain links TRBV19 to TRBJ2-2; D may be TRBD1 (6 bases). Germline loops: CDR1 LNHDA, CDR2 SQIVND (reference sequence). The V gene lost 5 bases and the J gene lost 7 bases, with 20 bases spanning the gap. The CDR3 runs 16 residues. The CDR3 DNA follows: TGTGCCAGTAGTCCTACGACAGGCGTATCGGGCGGGGAGCTGTTTTTT. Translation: CASSPTTGVSGGELFF.

CDR3 region: CASSVGRTGNGYTF. In nucleotides, the CDR3 is TGTGCCAGCAGTGTGGGACGGACCGGAAATGGCTACACCTTC. The chain is built from TRBV6-1 and TRBJ1-2; the D gene is possibly TRBD1 (5 bases). Germline V CDR1 and CDR2: MNHNS, SASEGT. This CDR3 comprises 14 residues. The ends were cut back, 4 bases at V and 6 bases at J, with 15 bases in the middle.

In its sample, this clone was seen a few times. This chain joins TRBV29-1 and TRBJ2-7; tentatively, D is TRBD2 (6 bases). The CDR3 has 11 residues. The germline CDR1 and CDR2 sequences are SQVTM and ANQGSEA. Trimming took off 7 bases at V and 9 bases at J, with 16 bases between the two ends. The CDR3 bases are TGCAGCGGCGTAACCGGGACTTCGCAGTACTTC. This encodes CSGVTGTSQYF.